This T cell receptor (beta chain) was identified in a study of Ad26.COV2.S vaccination and SARS-CoV-2 variants. Study-level information: A COV1001 Ad26.COV2.S trial-arm participant provided the sample.

Some clones are missing from TCRdb's copy, which holds only in-frame ones; the method was immunoSEQ multiplex PCR. Here the sample spans about 400,000 clones, 70% to 90% being singletons. Germline values: CDR1 GTSNPN, CDR2 SVGIG (reference sequence). The V and J ends lost 7 bases and 2 bases respectively, with 15 bases between them. The CDR3 covers 13 residues. Specified treatment: about 20 received Ad26.COV2.S at low or high dose, single or two shots; roughly 5 received placebo; per-sample allocation not given. Day 63 after the first injection of vaccine or placebo was the sampling time. This person who donated was an adult of 18-55 years in Boston.

This clonotype was obtained from a person between 18 and 59 years old who received the Ad26.COV2.S COVID-19 vaccine or a placebo. The chain couples TRBV30 to TRBJ2-7; a possible D gene is TRBD2 (6 bases). Specimen: peripheral blood, collected in a trial of Ad26.COV2.S vaccine versus placebo. The CDR3 protein is CALRLGGAYEQYF. The CDR3 nucleotides read TGTGCCTTGAGATTGGGCGGGGCCTACGAGCAGTACTTC.